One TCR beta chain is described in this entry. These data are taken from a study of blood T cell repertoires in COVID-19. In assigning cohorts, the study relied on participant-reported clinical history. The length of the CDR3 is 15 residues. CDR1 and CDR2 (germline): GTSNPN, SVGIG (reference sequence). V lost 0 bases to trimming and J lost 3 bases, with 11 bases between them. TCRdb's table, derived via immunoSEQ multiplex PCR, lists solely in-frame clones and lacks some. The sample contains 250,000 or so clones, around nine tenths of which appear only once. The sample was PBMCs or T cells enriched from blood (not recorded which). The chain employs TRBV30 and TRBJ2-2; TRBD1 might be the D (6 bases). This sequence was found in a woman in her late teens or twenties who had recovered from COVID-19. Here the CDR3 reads CAWSVSGADTGELFF. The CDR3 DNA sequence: TGTGCCTGGAGTGTTTCAGGGGCGGACACCGGGGAGCTGTTTTTT.